The rows below give T cell receptor beta chains drawn from one sample of a study of Ad26.COV2.S vaccination and SARS-CoV-2 variants. Sequencing was performed with immunoSEQ multiplex PCR; in TCRdb, only in-frame clones are kept and a portion is missing. The table lists some 240,000 clones, roughly 87% of them singletons, with less than 3% in the top ten. The sequencing here drew on peripheral blood, taken in a trial of Ad26.COV2.S vaccine versus placebo. Receptors were obtained from a person aged 18-60 years who received the Ad26.COV2.S COVID-19 vaccine or a placebo. Both conserved end residues are part of each CDR3. Fields, in order: J gene, V gene, D gene, clone size, CDR3 DNA, CDR3 protein. A D gene is named only where the DNA matches it firmly. Clone size is not always given. Where it is, it says once, few, many or a class for expanded clones.

TRBJ2-2 TRBV29-1 . . TGCAGCGTGAAAGGCCTGACATTTTCGAACACCGGGGAGCTGTTTTTT CSVKGLTFSNTGELFF
TRBJ2-7 TRBV4-3 TRBD1 . TGCGCCAGCAGCCGATCGGGACAGGGGTCCTCCGAGCAGTACTTC CASSRSGQGSSEQYF
TRBJ1-1 TRBV7-9 TRBD1 . TGTGCCAGCAGCGTCGACAGGGCACGGTCTGAAGCTTTCTTT CASSVDRARSEAFF
TRBJ2-1 TRBV19 TRBD1 . TGTGCCAGTAGTATTAGCCAGGGGGCGTATGATGAGCAGTTCTTC CASSISQGAYDEQFF
TRBJ1-6 TRBV4-3 . . TGCGCCAGCAGCCAAGAAATTCGGGGGGCCCCCTATAATTCACCCCTCCACTTT CASSQEIRGAPYNSPLHF
TRBJ1-1 TRBV29-1 . . TGCAGCGTTGTGGGACCGGGATACACTGAAGCTTTCTTT CSVVGPGYTEAFF
TRBJ2-3 TRBV7-9 . . TGTGCCAGCAGCTTTTCGAGCACAGATACGCAGTATTTT CASSFSSTDTQYF
TRBJ1-1 TRBV7-3 . once TGTGCCAGCAGCTTCAGCGGGAACACTGAAGCTTTCTTT CASSFSGNTEAFF
TRBJ1-2 TRBV19 TRBD1 . TGTGCCAGTAGTCCACGGGACAGCTCGGCGACAGGCTATGGCTACACCTTC CASSPRDSSATGYGYTF
TRBJ1-1 TRBV18 . . TGTGCCAGCTCCCCCGACAGAAAGAACACTGAAGCTTTCTTT CASSPDRKNTEAFF
TRBJ1-2 TRBV30 . . TGTGCCTGGACCGGGGGGCCAGGGAATGGCTACACCTTC CAWTGGPGNGYTF
TRBJ1-1 TRBV6-5 . . TGTGCCAGCAGTTACTCTGGAGGAACTGAAGCTTTCTTT CASSYSGGTEAFF
TRBJ2-5 TRBV7-6 . . TGTGCCAGCAGCTCCGAAGCCGGGACACCTCAAGAGACCCAGTACTTC CASSSEAGTPQETQYF
TRBJ1-1 TRBV3-1/TRBV3-2 . once TGTGCCAGCAGCCAAGATTGGGCAGGTCGATCGGCTGAAGCTTTCTTT CASSQDWAGRSAEAFF
TRBJ2-1 TRBV11-2 . . TGTGCCAGCGGCTCCCCCCTAGGGGACAATGAGCAGTTCTTC CASGSPLGDNEQFF
TRBJ1-2 TRBV3-1/TRBV3-2 . . TGTGCCAGCAGCCAAAACAGGAGGGGCTACACCTTC CASSQNRRGYTF
TRBJ1-1 TRBV6-5 . . TGTGCCAGCAGTTATCCCGGGACAAATGAAGCTTTCTTT CASSYPGTNEAFF
TRBJ1-2 TRBV2 . . TGTGCCAGCAGTGAGACCGTCGGGGGAGGGTTCGGCTACACCTTC CASSETVGGGFGYTF
TRBJ2-2 TRBV19 . once TGTGCCAGTAGCACTCATCGGGGGGCAGCGGCCGGGGAGCTGTTTTTT CASSTHRGAAAGELFF
TRBJ1-2 TRBV7-9 . . TGTGCCAGCAGCTTATCCGGGTCTGGATCATCGGGGGGCTACACCTTC CASSLSGSGSSGGYTF
TRBJ2-1 TRBV6-4 . . TGTGCCAGCAGTGACGGTGGGGGAGGCTACAATGAGCAGTTCTTC CASSDGGGGYNEQFF
TRBJ1-4 TRBV7-9 . . TGTGCCAGCAGCTTTTACAGGGTAACTAATGAAAAACTGTTTTTT CASSFYRVTNEKLFF
TRBJ2-3 TRBV3-1/TRBV3-2 TRBD2 . TGTGCCAGCAGCGCGGGTGCGGGAGCAGATACGCAGTATTTT CASSAGAGADTQYF
TRBJ1-6 TRBV5-1 TRBD1 few TGCGCCAGCAGCTTGGACAGGGGGACTAATTCACCCCTCCACTTT CASSLDRGTNSPLHF
TRBJ2-5 TRBV6-5 . . TGTGCCAGCAGTCGGGGGGCTGAGACCCAGTACTTC CASSRGAETQYF
TRBJ1-2 TRBV6-5 . . TGTGCCAGCAGTTACTCAAAGCGGGAACGAGGCTACACCTTC CASSYSKRERGYTF
TRBJ1-4 TRBV29-1 . . TGCAGCATCAGGGAACCGCGTTTTGAGAAACTGTTTTTT CSIREPRFEKLFF
TRBJ2-2 TRBV5-4 . . TGTGCCAGCAGCTTGTATTACGCCTCCACCGGGGAGCTGTTTTTT CASSLYYASTGELFF
TRBJ1-6 TRBV3-1/TRBV3-2 . . TGTGCCAGCATTCAAGAGGGAGGGGCGAGGAATTCACCCCTCCACTTT CASIQEGGARNSPLHF
TRBJ1-1 TRBV5-1 . . TGCGCCAGCAGCCGGGGAATGGGACCGGGTGCAGCTTTCTTT CASSRGMGPGAAFF
TRBJ1-2 TRBV6-1 . few TGTGCCAGCAGTGATCGTTGGGGAGAAGGCTACACCTTC CASSDRWGEGYTF
TRBJ2-1 TRBV3-1/TRBV3-2 TRBD1 . TGTGCCAGCAGCCTCGGACAGGGCGGTTACAATGAGCAGTTCTTC CASSLGQGGYNEQFF
TRBJ1-2 TRBV4-1 . . TGCGCCAGCAGCCAAGAATGGCAGGTCCTTAACTATGGCTACACCTTC CASSQEWQVLNYGYTF
TRBJ1-4 TRBV5-6 . . TGTGCCAGTTTCAGGTCGGGAAATGAAAAACTGTTTTTT CASFRSGNEKLFF
TRBJ2-5 TRBV18 . . TGTGCCAGCTCTTGGGAAAAAGAGACCCAGTACTTC CASSWEKETQYF
TRBJ2-2 TRBV10-3 . . TGTGCCATCAGTGAAGGGCTAGCGCCCACCGGGGAGCTGTTTTTT CAISEGLAPTGELFF
TRBJ2-1 TRBV5-4 . . TGTGCCAGCAGCTTGTTAGGGGGGAACAATGAGCAGTTCTTC CASSLLGGNNEQFF
TRBJ2-3 TRBV24-1 . . TGTGCCACCATGGGCGGGGGCGCGGATACGCAGTATTTT CATMGGGADTQYF
TRBJ1-5 TRBV6-6 TRBD1 . TGTGCCAGCAGTTACTCGACAGGGGGGAATCAGCCCCAGCATTTT CASSYSTGGNQPQHF